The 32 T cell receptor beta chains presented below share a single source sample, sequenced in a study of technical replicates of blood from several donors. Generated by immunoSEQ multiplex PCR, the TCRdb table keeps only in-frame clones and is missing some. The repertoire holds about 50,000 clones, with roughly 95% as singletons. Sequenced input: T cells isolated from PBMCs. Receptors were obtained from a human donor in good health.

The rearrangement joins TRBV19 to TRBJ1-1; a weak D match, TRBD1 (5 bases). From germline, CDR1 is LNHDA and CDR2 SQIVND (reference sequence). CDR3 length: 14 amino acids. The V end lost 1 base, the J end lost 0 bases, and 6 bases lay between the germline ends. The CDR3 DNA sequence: TGTGCCAGTAGTATAGTAGGGGTGAACACTGAAGCTTTCTTT. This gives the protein CASSIVGVNTEAFF.

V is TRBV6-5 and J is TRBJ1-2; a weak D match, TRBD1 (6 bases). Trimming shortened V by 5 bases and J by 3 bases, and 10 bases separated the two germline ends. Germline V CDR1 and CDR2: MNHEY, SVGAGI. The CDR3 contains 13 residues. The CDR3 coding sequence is TGTGCCAGCAGTAGACGACAGGACTATGGCTACACCTTC. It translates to CASSRRQDYGYTF.

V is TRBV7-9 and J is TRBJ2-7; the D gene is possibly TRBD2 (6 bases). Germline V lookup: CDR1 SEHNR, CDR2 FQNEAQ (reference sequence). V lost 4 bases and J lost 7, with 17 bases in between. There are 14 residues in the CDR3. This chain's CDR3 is CASSSPTEGEEQYF. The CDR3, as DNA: TGTGCCAGCAGCTCGCCTACGGAGGGCGAAGAGCAGTACTTC.

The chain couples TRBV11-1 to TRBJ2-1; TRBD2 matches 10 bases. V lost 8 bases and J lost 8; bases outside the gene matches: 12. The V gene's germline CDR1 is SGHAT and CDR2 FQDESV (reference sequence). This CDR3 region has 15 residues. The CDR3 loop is CASGFSGRKEDEQFF. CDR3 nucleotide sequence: TGTGCCAGCGGATTTAGCGGGAGGAAGGAGGATGAGCAGTTCTTC.

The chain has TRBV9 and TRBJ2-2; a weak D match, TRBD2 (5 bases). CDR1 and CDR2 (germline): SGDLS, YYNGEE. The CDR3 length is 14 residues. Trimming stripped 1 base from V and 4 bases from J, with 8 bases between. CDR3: CASSVSGSTGELFF. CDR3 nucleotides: TGTGCCAGCAGCGTATCGGGATCCACCGGGGAGCTGTTTTTT.

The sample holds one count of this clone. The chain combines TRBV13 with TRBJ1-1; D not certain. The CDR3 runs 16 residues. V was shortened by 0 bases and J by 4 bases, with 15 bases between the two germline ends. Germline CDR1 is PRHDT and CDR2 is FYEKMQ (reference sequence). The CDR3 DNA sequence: TGTGCCAGCAGCTTAGGCCCGGATAATGGGCCCACTGAAGCTTTCTTT. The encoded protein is CASSLGPDNGPTEAFF. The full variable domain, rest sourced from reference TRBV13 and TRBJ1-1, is AAGVIQSPRHLIKEKRETATLKCYPIPRHDTVYWYQQGPGQDPQFLISFYEKMQSDKGSIPDRFSAQQFSDYHSELNMSSLELGDSALYFCASSLGPDNGPTEAFFGQGTRLTVV.

The CDR3 loop is CASSQDHLRGFYGYTF. DNA for the CDR3: TGCGCCAGCAGCCAAGATCATCTACGGGGTTTTTATGGCTACACCTTC. The gene calls are TRBV4-1 and TRBJ1-2, with D uncertain. The germline V gene encodes CDR1 MGHRA and CDR2 YSYEKL. Between the trimmed V and J ends, which lost 0 bases and 5 bases, there was a span of 16 bases. CDR3 length equals 16 residues.

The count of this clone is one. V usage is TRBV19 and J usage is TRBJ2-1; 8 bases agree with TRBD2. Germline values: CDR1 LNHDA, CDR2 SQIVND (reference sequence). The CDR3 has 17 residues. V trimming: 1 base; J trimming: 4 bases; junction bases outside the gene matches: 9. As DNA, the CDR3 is TGTGCCAGTAGTATAGTAACTAGCGGTACCATATACAATGAGCAGTTCTTC. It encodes CASSIVTSGTIYNEQFF.

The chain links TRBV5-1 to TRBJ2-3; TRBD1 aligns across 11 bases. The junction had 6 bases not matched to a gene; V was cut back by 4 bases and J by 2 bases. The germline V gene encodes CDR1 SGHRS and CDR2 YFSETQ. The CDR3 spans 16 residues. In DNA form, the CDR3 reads TGCGCCAGCAGCGGCGGACAGGGGGCGATCACAGATACGCAGTATTTT. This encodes CASSGGQGAITDTQYF. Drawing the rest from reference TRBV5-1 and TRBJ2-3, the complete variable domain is KAGVTQTPRYLIKTRGQQVTLSCSPISGHRSVSWYQQTPGQGLQFLFEYFSETQRNKGNFPGRFSGRQFSNSRSEMNVSTLELGDSALYLCASSGGQGAITDTQYFGPGTRLTVL.

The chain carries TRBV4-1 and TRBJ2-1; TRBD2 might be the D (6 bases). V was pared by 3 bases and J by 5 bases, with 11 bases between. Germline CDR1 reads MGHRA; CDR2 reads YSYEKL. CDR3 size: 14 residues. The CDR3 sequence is CASSHRGEDNEQFF. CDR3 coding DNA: TGCGCCAGCAGCCACCGCGGGGAAGACAATGAGCAGTTCTTC.

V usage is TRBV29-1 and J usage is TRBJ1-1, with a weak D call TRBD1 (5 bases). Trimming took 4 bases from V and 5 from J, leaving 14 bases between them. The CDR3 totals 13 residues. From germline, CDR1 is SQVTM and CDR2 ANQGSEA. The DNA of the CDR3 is TGCAGCGTTGGGGGCCTTAAAGCAACTGAAGCTTTCTTT. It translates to CSVGGLKATEAFF.

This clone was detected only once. This CDR3 is CASSLKDSTGELFF. The CDR3 region has the DNA TGTGCCAGCAGCCTTAAGGACAGCACCGGGGAGCTGTTTTTT. The genes are TRBV5-4 and TRBJ2-2; D may be TRBD1 (6 bases). This CDR3 is built from 14 residues. V lost 4 bases to trimming and J lost 4 bases, with 11 bases between them. Germline CDR1 is SGHNT and CDR2 is YYREEE (reference sequence).

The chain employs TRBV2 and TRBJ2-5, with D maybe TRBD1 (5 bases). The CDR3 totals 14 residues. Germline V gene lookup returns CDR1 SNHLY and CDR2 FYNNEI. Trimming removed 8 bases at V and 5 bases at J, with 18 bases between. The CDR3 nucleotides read TGTGCCAGCTTCATCTCAGGGTTTTTGGAGACCCAGTACTTC. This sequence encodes CASFISGFLETQYF.

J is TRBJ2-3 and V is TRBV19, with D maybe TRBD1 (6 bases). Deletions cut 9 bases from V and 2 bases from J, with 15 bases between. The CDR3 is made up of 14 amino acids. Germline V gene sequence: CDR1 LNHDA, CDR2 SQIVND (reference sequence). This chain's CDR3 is CASPPGDLTDTQYF. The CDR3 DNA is TGTGCCAGCCCTCCAGGGGATCTCACAGATACGCAGTATTTT.

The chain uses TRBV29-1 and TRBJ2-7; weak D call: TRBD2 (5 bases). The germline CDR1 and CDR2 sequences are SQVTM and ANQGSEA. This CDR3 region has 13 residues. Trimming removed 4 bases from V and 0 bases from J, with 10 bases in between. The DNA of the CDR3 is TGCAGCGTTGTCCGGGAAGGCTCCTACGAGCAGTACTTC. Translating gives CSVVREGSYEQYF.

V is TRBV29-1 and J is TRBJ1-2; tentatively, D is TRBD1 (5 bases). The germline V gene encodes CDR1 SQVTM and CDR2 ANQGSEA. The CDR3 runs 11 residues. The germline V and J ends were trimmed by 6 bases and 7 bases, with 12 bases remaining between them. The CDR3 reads CSVYGDSGYTF. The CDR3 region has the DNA TGCAGCGTGTATGGGGACTCTGGCTACACCTTC.

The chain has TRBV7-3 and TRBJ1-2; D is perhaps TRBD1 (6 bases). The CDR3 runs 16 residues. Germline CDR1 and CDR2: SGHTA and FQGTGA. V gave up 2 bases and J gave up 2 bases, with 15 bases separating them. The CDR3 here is CASSLLAGVGNYGYTF. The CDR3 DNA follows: TGTGCCAGCAGCTTACTGGCAGGGGTAGGGAACTATGGCTACACCTTC.

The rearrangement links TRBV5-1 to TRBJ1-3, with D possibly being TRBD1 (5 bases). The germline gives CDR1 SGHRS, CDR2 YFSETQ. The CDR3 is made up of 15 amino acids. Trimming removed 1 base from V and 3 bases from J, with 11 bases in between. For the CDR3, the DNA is TGCGCCAGCAGCTTGAATGGGGCCGGTGGAAACACCATATATTTT. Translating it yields CASSLNGAGGNTIYF.

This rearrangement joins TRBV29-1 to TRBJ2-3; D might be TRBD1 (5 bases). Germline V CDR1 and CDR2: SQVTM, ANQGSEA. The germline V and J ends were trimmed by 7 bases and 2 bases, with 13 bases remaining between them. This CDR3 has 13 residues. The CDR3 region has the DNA TGCAGCGAGACCAGGGTTAACACAGATACGCAGTATTTT. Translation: CSETRVNTDTQYF.

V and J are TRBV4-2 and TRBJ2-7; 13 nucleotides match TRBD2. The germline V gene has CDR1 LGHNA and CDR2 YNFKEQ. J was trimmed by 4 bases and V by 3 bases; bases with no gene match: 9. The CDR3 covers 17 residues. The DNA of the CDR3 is TGTGCCAGCAGCCACCAAGGACTAGCGGGAGTTACGTACGAGCAGTACTTC. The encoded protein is CASSHQGLAGVTYEQYF.

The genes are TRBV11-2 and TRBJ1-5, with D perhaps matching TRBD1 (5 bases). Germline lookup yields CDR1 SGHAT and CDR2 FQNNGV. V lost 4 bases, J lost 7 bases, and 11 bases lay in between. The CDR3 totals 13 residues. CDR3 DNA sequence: TGTGCCAGCAGCTGGGAGGGGAAACAGCCCCAGCATTTT. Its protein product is CASSWEGKQPQHF. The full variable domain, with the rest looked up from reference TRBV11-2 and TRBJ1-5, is EAGVAQSPRYKIIEKRQSVAFWCNPISGHATLYWYQQILGQGPKLLIQFQNNGVVDDSQLPKDRFSAERLKGVDSTLKIQPAKLEDSAVYLCASSWEGKQPQHFGDGTRLSIL.

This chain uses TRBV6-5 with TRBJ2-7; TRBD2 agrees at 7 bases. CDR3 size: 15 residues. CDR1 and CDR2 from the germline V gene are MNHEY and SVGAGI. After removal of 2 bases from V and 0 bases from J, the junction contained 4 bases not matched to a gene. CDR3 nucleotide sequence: TGTGCCAGCAGTTACGAAGCTAGCGGCTCCTACGAGCAGTACTTC. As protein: CASSYEASGSYEQYF.

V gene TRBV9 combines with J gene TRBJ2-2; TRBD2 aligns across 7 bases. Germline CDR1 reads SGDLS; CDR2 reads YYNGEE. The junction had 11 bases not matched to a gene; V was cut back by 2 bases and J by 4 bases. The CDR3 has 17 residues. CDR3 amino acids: CASSVSGWVTLTGELFF. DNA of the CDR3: TGTGCCAGCAGCGTTAGCGGGTGGGTAACTCTCACCGGGGAGCTGTTTTTT.

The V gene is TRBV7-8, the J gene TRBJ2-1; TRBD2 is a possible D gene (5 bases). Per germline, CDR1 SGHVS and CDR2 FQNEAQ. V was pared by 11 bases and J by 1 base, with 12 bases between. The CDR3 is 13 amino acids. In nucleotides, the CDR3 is TGTGCCGGCACGGGGAAGTCCTACAATGAGCAGTTCTTC. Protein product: CAGTGKSYNEQFF.

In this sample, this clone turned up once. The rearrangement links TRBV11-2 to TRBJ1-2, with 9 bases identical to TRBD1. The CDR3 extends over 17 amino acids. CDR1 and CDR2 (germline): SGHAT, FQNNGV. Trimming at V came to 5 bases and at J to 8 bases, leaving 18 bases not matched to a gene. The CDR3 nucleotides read TGTGCCAGCAGCCCCCCGCGGAGAGGACAGGGGAGGTTGGGCTACACCTTC. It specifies CASSPPRRGQGRLGYTF.

The CDR3 here is CASSHSGSYSYEQYF. CDR3 in DNA: TGTGCCAGCAGCCATAGCGGGAGTTACTCCTACGAGCAGTACTTC. This chain connects TRBV11-2 to TRBJ2-7, with 9 bases aligning to TRBD2. Looked up from germline, CDR1 is SGHAT and CDR2 is FQNNGV. CDR3 size: 15 residues. Trimming took 5 bases from V and 0 from J; bases not matched to a gene: 5. Combining the CDR3 with reference TRBV11-2 and TRBJ2-7 gives the whole variable domain EAGVAQSPRYKIIEKRQSVAFWCNPISGHATLYWYQQILGQGPKLLIQFQNNGVVDDSQLPKDRFSAERLKGVDSTLKIQPAKLEDSAVYLCASSHSGSYSYEQYFGPGTRLTVT.

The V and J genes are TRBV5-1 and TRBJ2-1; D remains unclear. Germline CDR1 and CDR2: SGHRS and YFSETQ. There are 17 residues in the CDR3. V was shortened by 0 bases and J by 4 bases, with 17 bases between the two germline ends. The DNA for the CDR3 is TGCGCCAGCAGCTTGGGGTCTTTCGTGGAGCCTTACAATGAGCAGTTCTTC. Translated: CASSLGSFVEPYNEQFF.

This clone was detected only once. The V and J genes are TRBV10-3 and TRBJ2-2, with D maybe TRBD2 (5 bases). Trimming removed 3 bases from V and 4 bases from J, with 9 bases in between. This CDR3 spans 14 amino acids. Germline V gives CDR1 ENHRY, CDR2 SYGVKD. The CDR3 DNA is TGTGCCATCAGTGATCGAGGGAGCACCGGGGAGCTGTTTTTT. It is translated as CAISDRGSTGELFF.

CDR3 nucleotides: TGCGCCAGCAGCCAAGATACCAGGGCTCAAGGCTACACCTTC. Translation gives CASSQDTRAQGYTF. This chain links TRBV4-3 with TRBJ1-2, with D possibly TRBD1 on 5 matching bases. Germline-derived CDR1 and CDR2 are LGHNA and YSLEER. V lost 0 bases, J lost 8 bases, and 13 bases lay in between. The CDR3 is 14 amino acids.

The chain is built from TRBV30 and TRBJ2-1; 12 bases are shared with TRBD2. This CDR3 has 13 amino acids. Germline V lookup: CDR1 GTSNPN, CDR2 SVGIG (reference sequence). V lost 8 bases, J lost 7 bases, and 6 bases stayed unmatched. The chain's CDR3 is CARQGLAGNEQFF. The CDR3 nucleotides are TGTGCCCGGCAAGGACTAGCGGGAAATGAGCAGTTCTTC.

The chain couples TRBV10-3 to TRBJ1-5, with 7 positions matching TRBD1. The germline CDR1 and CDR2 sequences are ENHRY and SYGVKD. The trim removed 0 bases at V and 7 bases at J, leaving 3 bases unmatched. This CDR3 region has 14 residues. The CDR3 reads CAISESTGNQPQHF. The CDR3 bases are TGTGCCATCAGTGAGTCGACAGGGAACCAGCCCCAGCATTTT.

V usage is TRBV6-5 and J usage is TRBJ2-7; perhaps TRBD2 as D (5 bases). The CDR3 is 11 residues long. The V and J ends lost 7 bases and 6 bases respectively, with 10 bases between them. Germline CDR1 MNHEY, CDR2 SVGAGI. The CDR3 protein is CASTGGGEQYF. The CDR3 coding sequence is TGTGCCAGCACCGGAGGCGGCGAGCAGTACTTC.